Detailed here is one T cell receptor beta chain. This entry is derived from a study of blood T cell repertoires in COVID-19. For the study at large: There were acute and convalescent COVID-19 samples, and they came from the United States, Italy and Spain.

Per the original data handling: Estimation of nucleated cell counts relied on the amplification of reference gene primers. TCRdb's copy holds only in-frame clones and misses some; the assay was immunoSEQ multiplex PCR. V and J calls and clone size are given by that table; D and trimming were obtained from the DNA. The sample holds around 59,000 clones, 85% to 90% seen once. Germline lookup yields CDR1 SGHVS and CDR2 FNYEAQ. Trimming cost V 6 bases and J 4 bases, with 12 bases left between them. This CDR3 has 13 residues. This chain links TRBV7-6 with TRBJ2-5; D is uncertain. This receptor was identified in a man aged 55 to 70 with acute or convalescent COVID-19. Input material: peripheral blood. CDR3 region: CASSFLGAETQYF. The CDR3 DNA is TGTGCCAGCAGTTTCCTAGGAGCAGAGACCCAGTACTTC.